This T cell receptor (beta chain) was recovered during a study of blood T cell repertoires in COVID-19. Study as a whole: Spain, Italy and the United States supplied samples that represented acute and convalescent COVID-19.

This CDR3 comprises 15 residues. Per the germline V gene, CDR1 is MDHEN and CDR2 is SYDVKM. The ends lost 3 bases at V and 4 bases at J; junction bases unmatched: 5. Libraries were prepared by immunoSEQ multiplex PCR; TCRdb keeps only in-frame clonotypes and omits some of them. The sample lists hundreds of thousands of clones; around 87% were seen once. Source material: PBMCs or T cells enriched from blood (not recorded which). This TCR was sampled from a man aged 35-49 years in a cohort exposed to, infected with or recovered from COVID-19 (not recorded which). The chain couples TRBV28 to TRBJ1-3, with TRBD1 identical over 8 bases. CDR3 coding DNA: TGTGCCAGCAGTTTCAGACAGGGGCAAGGAAACACCATATATTTT. This codes for CASSFRQGQGNTIYF.